There are many counts of the clone carrying this T cell receptor beta chain. CDR1 KGHSH and CDR2 LQKENI come from the germline V gene. V shed 4 bases and J shed 2 bases, with 11 bases lying between them. The CDR3 has 15 residues. The entry originates in a study of T cells in Graves' hyperthyroidism and ophthalmopathy. Study-wide context: Sampling of peripheral blood happened at initial diagnosis, prior to any treatment.

From RNA transcripts, TCR beta CDR3 regions were amplified. In the first-round RT-PCR of the TCR CDR3, the HTBI primer set was used. From the multiplex PCR reads, TCRdb called clonotypes with MiXCR, one entry per CDR3 protein. The sample includes roughly 650,000 distinct CDR3 sequences, 15% to 20% of them seen just once. Specimen: blood. The V gene is TRBV18, the J gene TRBJ1-4; D might be TRBD1 (6 bases). The sequence was obtained from a woman aged 40 to 50 with Graves' ophthalmopathy. The DNA of the CDR3 is TGTGCCAGCTCACTTGGACAGTTCACTAATGAAAAACTGTTTTTT. This gives the protein CASSLGQFTNEKLFF.